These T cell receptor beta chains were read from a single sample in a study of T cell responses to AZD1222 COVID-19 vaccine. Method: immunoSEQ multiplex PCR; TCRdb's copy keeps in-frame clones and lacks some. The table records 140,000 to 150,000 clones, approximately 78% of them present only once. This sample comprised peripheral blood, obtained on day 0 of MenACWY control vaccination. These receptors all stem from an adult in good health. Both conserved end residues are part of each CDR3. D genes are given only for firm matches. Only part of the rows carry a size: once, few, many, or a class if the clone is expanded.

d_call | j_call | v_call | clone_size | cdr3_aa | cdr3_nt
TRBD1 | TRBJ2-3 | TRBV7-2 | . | CASSLVPDRGFTDTQYF | TGTGCCAGCAGCTTAGTTCCGGACAGGGGATTTACAGATACGCAGTATTTT
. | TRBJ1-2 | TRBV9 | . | CASSVGGETFYGYTF | TGTGCCAGCAGCGTAGGGGGGGAAACCTTCTATGGCTACACCTTC
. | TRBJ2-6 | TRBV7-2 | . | CASRTALESGANVLTF | TGTGCCAGCAGGACAGCCCTGGAGTCCGGGGCCAACGTCCTGACTTTC
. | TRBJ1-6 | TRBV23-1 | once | CASSQSGGANSPLHF | TGCGCCAGCAGTCAATCTGGGGGGGCAAATTCACCCCTCCACTTT
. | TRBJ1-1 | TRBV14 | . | CASSAGNTEAFF | TGTGCCAGCAGCGCGGGGAACACTGAAGCTTTCTTT
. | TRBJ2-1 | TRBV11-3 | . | CASSPLIGNEQFF | TGTGCCAGCAGCCCCCTCATTGGGAACGAGCAGTTCTTC
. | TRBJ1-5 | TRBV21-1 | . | CASSKGGLSNQPQHF | TGTGCCAGCAGCAAAGGGGGATTAAGCAATCAGCCCCAGCATTTT
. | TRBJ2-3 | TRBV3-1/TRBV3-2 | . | CASSHSWGTDTQYF | TGTGCCAGCAGCCACTCGTGGGGCACAGATACGCAGTATTTT
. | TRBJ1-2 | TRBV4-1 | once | CASSQGLPSGVGLKRSYGYTF | TGCGCCAGCAGCCAAGGACTCCCTTCAGGCGTAGGCCTTAAAAGGTCCTATGGCTACACCTTC
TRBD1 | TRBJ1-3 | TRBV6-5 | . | CASRQGAGNTIYF | TGTGCCAGCAGGCAGGGGGCTGGAAACACCATATATTTT
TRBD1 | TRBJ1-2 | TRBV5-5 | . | CAGQDRAFGGYTF | TGTGCCGGACAAGACAGGGCCTTTGGTGGCTACACCTTC
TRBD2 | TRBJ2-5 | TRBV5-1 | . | CASSLEASGGHGTQYF | TGCGCCAGCAGCTTGGAGGCTAGCGGGGGGCATGGGACCCAGTACTTC
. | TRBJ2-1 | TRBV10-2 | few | CASSDLGNEQFF | TGCGCCAGCAGTGATCTCGGGAATGAGCAGTTCTTC
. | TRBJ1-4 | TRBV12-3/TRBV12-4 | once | CASSLYRVEKLFF | TGTGCCAGCAGTCTATACAGGGTAGAAAAACTGTTTTTT
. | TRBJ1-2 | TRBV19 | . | CASTEGGIGYGYTF | TGTGCCAGTACGGAGGGAGGCATCGGCTATGGCTACACCTTC
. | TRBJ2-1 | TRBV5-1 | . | CASSLVDNEQFF | TGCGCCAGCAGCTTGGTTGACAATGAGCAGTTCTTC
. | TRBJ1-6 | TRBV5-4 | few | CASSPPGLQGLPNSPLHF | TGTGCCAGCAGCCCCCCAGGTCTCCAGGGCCTTCCAAATTCACCCCTCCACTTT
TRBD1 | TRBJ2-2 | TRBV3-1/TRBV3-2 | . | CASSKITGTGGAGELFF | TGTGCCAGCAGCAAAATTACCGGGACAGGGGGTGCCGGGGAGCTGTTTTTT
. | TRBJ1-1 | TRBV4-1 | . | CASSQEFKFTEAFF | TGCGCCAGCAGCCAAGAATTTAAGTTCACTGAAGCTTTCTTT
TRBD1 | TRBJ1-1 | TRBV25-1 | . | CASSALGTANTEAFF | TGTGCCAGCAGTGCTCTAGGGACAGCGAACACTGAAGCTTTCTTT
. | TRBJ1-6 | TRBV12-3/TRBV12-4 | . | CASSHADSPLHF | TGTGCCAGCAGTCATGCCGATTCACCCCTCCACTTT
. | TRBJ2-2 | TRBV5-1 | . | CASRLTTAAGGELFF | TGCGCCAGCAGGTTGACCACGGCCGCCGGCGGGGAGCTGTTTTTT
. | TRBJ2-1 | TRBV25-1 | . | CASSGRGALNNEQFF | TGTGCCAGCAGTGGGAGGGGGGCCCTTAACAATGAGCAGTTCTTC
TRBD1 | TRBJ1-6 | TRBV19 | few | CASSTRQGARNSPLHF | TGTGCCAGTAGTACCCGACAGGGGGCGAGGAATTCACCCCTCCACTTT
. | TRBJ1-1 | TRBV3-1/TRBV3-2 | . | CASSQGGLMNTEAFF | TGTGCCAGCAGCCAAGGCGGACTCATGAACACTGAAGCTTTCTTT
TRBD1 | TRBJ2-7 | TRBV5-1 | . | CASSFENRQGTYEQYF | TGCGCCAGCAGCTTTGAAAATAGACAGGGAACCTACGAGCAGTACTTC
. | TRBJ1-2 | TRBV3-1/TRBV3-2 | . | CASSQRSSIYGYTF | TGTGCCAGCAGCCAACGGTCCTCGATCTATGGCTACACCTTC
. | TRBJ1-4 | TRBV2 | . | CASPLVQANEKLFF | TGTGCCAGCCCCCTTGTTCAGGCTAATGAAAAACTGTTTTTT
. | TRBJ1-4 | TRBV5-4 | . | CASSLPGVNEKLFF | TGTGCCAGCAGCTTGCCAGGGGTTAATGAAAAACTGTTTTTT
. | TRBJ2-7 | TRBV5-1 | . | CASSLGQGNVREQYF | TGCGCCAGCAGCTTGGGGCAGGGGAACGTTCGCGAGCAGTACTTC
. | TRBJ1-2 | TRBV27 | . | CASSPKPGSTSTSNYGYTF | TGTGCCAGCAGTCCCAAGCCCGGTTCCACCTCTACTTCTAACTATGGCTACACCTTC
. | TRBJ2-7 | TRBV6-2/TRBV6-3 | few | CASSFPGDQGQYF | TGTGCCAGCAGTTTCCCCGGGGACCAGGGGCAGTACTTC
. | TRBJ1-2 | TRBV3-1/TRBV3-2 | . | CASATAGRPYGYTF | TGTGCCAGCGCAACGGCCGGGCGACCCTATGGCTACACCTTC
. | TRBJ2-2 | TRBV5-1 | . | CASSPDSEITGELFF | TGCGCCAGCAGCCCGGACAGCGAAATCACCGGGGAGCTGTTTTTT
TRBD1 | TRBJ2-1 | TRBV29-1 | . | CSAYRDRGNNEQFF | TGCAGCGCCTACCGGGACAGGGGGAACAATGAGCAGTTCTTC
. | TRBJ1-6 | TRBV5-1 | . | CASSNDKLRDSPLHF | TGCGCCAGCAGCAACGACAAACTGAGGGATTCACCCCTCCACTTT
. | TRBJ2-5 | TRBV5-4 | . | CASSPGGSQETQYF | TGTGCCAGCAGCCCGGGCGGCAGCCAAGAGACCCAGTACTTC
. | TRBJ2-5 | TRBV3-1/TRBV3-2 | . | CASSPGGYRSRETQYF | TGTGCCAGCAGCCCGGGGGGCTATAGGAGTCGAGAGACCCAGTACTTC
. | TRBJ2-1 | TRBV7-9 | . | CASSLFSNEQFF | TGTGCCAGCAGCTTATTCTCAAATGAGCAGTTCTTC
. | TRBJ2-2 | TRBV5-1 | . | CASSLVAAAGELFF | TGCGCCAGCAGCTTAGTTGCAGCGGCCGGGGAGCTGTTTTTT
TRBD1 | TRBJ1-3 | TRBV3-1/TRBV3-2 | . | CASSPQGGSGNTIYF | TGTGCCAGCAGCCCACAGGGGGGATCTGGAAACACCATATATTTT
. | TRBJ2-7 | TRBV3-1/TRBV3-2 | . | CASSQGGASYEQYF | TGTGCCAGCAGCCAAGGGGGAGCCTCCTACGAGCAGTACTTC
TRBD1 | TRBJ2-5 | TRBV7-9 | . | CASSKPGQGRETQYF | TGTGCCAGCAGCAAACCGGGACAGGGTAGAGAGACCCAGTACTTC
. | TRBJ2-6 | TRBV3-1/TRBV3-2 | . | CASSQGQSGANVLTF | TGTGCCAGCAGCCAAGGCCAGTCCGGGGCCAACGTCCTGACTTTC
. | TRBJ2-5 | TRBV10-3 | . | CAISEGTLMQETQYF | TGTGCCATCAGTGAGGGGACACTTATGCAAGAGACCCAGTACTTC
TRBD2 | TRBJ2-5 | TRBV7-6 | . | CASSLEAGLAAQETQYF | TGTGCCAGCAGCTTAGAAGCGGGACTAGCGGCGCAAGAGACCCAGTACTTC
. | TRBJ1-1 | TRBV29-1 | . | CSEGWNTEAFF | TGCAGCGAGGGGTGGAACACTGAAGCTTTCTTT
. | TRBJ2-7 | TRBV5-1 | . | CASSLEGQNEQYF | TGCGCCAGCAGCTTAGAAGGACAGAACGAGCAGTACTTC
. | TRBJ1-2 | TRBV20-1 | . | CSASPEGWGGYTF | TGCAGTGCTAGTCCCGAGGGCTGGGGAGGCTACACCTTC
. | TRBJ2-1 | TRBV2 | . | CASSPGPYNEQFF | TGTGCCAGCAGCCCGGGACCCTACAATGAGCAGTTCTTC
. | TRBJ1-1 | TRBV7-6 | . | CASRGHHSLNTEAFF | TGTGCCAGTAGAGGACACCACTCGTTGAACACTGAAGCTTTCTTT
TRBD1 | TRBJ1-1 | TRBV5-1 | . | CASSLAYRGGTEAFF | TGCGCCAGCAGCTTGGCATACAGGGGTGGAACTGAAGCTTTCTTT
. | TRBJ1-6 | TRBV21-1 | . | CASSNGTDLRTLHF | TGTGCCAGCAGCAATGGGACGGACCTGAGGACCCTCCACTTT